This TCR beta chain originates from a study of shared clonotypes between healthy human individuals. A remark on this clone: Its antigen is not known.

Several immunoSEQ plates received, in even portions, the genomic DNA of each subset. Measured with immunoSEQ multiplex PCR; TCRdb has only the in-frame clones, and not every one. Of about 1.5 million clones listed, around 98% are singletons. Between the trimmed V and J ends, which lost 1 base and 4 bases, there was a span of 13 bases. The CDR3 runs 15 residues. Germline V lookup: CDR1 MDHEN, CDR2 SYDVKM. The study's findings and limits: Among non-shared clonotypes, generation probabilities were lower than among those shared by all four donors. The sharing of 4.5% to 5.5% of naive CD4 clonotypes was seen across a handful of donors.

The TCR was taken from a man aged 30 to 45 in good health. The chain links TRBV28 to TRBJ1-2; D unresolved. Material: naive CD4+ T cells sorted from blood. The subset here: CD45RA+ positively selected. CDR3 residues: CASSLSITAIYGYTF. Here the CDR3 DNA reads TGTGCCAGCAGTTTATCCATAACAGCCATCTATGGCTACACCTTC.